The 16 T cell receptor beta chains in this list originate from one sample, sequenced in a study of Ad26.COV2.S vaccination and SARS-CoV-2 variants. As for treatment: roughly 20 received Ad26.COV2.S at low or high dose, single or two shots; about 5 received placebo; per-sample allocation not given. Samples came from day 63 after the first vaccine or placebo injection. Profiling relied on immunoSEQ multiplex PCR, and the TCRdb table lists in-frame clones only, not all of them. There are over 400,000 clones in the sample; roughly 89% occur only once, and approximately 2.5% lies in the top ten. The starting material was peripheral blood, obtained in a trial of Ad26.COV2.S vaccine versus placebo. The receptor source for this set is a person between 18 and 59 years old who received the Ad26.COV2.S COVID-19 vaccine or a placebo.

The chain combines TRBV3-1 (or the pseudogene TRBV3-2) with TRBJ2-3, with D tentatively TRBD1 (6 bases). CDR1 is LGHDT, CDR2 YNNKEL, per germline (reference sequence). CDR3 length: 17 amino acids. Trimming cost V 2 bases and J 2 bases, with 17 bases left between them. This chain's CDR3 is CASSQYSLQGVTDTQYF. DNA of the CDR3: TGTGCCAGCAGCCAATACAGTCTACAGGGTGTCACAGATACGCAGTATTTT.

The CDR3, as DNA: TGCGCCAGCAGCCAATTTTTTGCAAGCTACAATGAGCAGTTCTTC. Translating gives CASSQFFASYNEQFF. The chain recombines TRBV4-3 with TRBJ2-1, with no clear D. V gave up 2 bases and J gave up 3 bases, with 11 bases separating them. CDR3 length: 15 residues. Germline V lookup: CDR1 LGHNA, CDR2 YSLEER.

The chain recombines TRBV28 with TRBJ2-1; maybe TRBD1 (5 bases). CDR1 is MDHEN, CDR2 SYDVKM, per germline. The CDR3 covers 16 residues. V was pared by 6 bases and J by 5 bases, with 20 bases between. The CDR3 coding sequence is TGTGCCAGCAGATTCAGCAGGGCCCCCCGGGACAATGAGCAGTTCTTC. Translating gives CASRFSRAPRDNEQFF. The variable domain in full, with the rest retrieved from reference TRBV28 and TRBJ2-1, is DVKVTQSSRYLVKRTGEKVFLECVQDMDHENMFWYRQDPGLGLRLIYFSYDVKMKEKGDIPEGYSVSREKKERFSLILESASTNQTSMYLCASRFSRAPRDNEQFFGPGTRLTVL.

This chain uses TRBV7-9 with TRBJ2-5; D is possibly TRBD2 (6 bases). The CDR3 contains 15 residues. The V gene lost 1 base and the J gene lost 1 base, with 10 bases spanning the gap. CDR1 and CDR2 (germline): SEHNR, FQNEAQ (reference sequence). CDR3 sequence: CASSLDRTIQETQYF. The CDR3 nucleotides are TGTGCCAGCAGCTTAGATCGGACTATCCAAGAGACCCAGTACTTC. The full variable domain, rest sourced from reference TRBV7-9 and TRBJ2-5, is DTGVSQNPRHKITKRGQNVTFRCDPISEHNRLYWYRQTLGQGPEFLTYFQNEAQLEKSRLLSDRFSAERPKGSFSTLEIQRTEQGDSAMYLCASSLDRTIQETQYFGPGTRLLVL.

CDR3 loop: CAWSATGGGYGYTF. In nucleotides, the CDR3 is TGTGCCTGGAGCGCCACAGGGGGCGGCTATGGCTACACCTTC. The chain combines TRBV30 with TRBJ1-2; TRBD1 matches 9 bases. V trimming: 3 bases; J trimming: 4 bases; junction bases outside the gene matches: 6. The CDR3 sequence is 14 residues long. The germline V gene encodes CDR1 GTSNPN and CDR2 SVGIG (reference sequence).

This chain joins TRBV27 and TRBJ1-3; 7 positions agree with TRBD1. The CDR3 consists of 17 residues. The ends lost 6 bases at V and 0 bases at J; junction bases unmatched: 11. Germline CDR1 reads MNHEY; CDR2 reads SMNVEV (reference sequence). The chain's CDR3 is CASSALRDSPSGNTIYF. DNA of the CDR3: TGTGCCAGCAGCGCGCTTCGGGACAGCCCCTCTGGAAACACCATATATTTT.

The V gene is TRBV28, the J gene TRBJ1-2, with D possibly matching TRBD1 (5 bases). CDR1 and CDR2 from the germline V gene are MDHEN and SYDVKM. Trimming left V 5 bases short and J 10 bases short, with 17 bases between. The CDR3 spans 13 residues. CDR3 coding DNA: TGTGCCAGCAGTAACCGGGACGGTACATCCTACACCTTC. Protein product: CASSNRDGTSYTF.

The genes are TRBV28 and TRBJ2-7; D possibly uses TRBD1 or TRBD2 (6 bases each). V was cut by 6 bases and J by 7 bases, with 31 bases left in between. Germline V lookup: CDR1 MDHEN, CDR2 SYDVKM. This CDR3 contains 18 residues. This CDR3 reads CASSPGGPTGWTLQEQYF. Written as DNA, the CDR3 is TGTGCCAGCAGCCCCGGGGGTCCTACAGGGTGGACCCTACAAGAGCAGTACTTC.

The V and J genes are TRBV10-1 and TRBJ2-5; D may be TRBD1 (6 bases). This CDR3 has 13 residues. The V end was cut by 8 bases, the J end by 5 bases, with 15 bases between. Germline-derived CDR1 and CDR2 are WNHNN and SYGVQD (reference sequence). This CDR3 reads CASWGRYGETQYF. The DNA for the CDR3 is TGCGCCAGCTGGGGGCGTTATGGGGAGACCCAGTACTTC.

The gene calls are TRBV7-8 and TRBJ2-5; no definite D call. V was cut by 1 base and J by 4 bases, with 19 bases left in between. The CDR3 contains 17 residues. CDR1 is SGHVS, CDR2 FQNEAQ, per germline. CDR3 DNA sequence: TGTGCCAGCAGCTTAGTCCAGCCCGAGGTGCTTTTAGAGACCCAGTACTTC. Encoded protein: CASSLVQPEVLLETQYF.

The V gene is TRBV5-6, the J gene TRBJ2-5; tentatively, D is TRBD1 (5 bases). V dropped 3 bases and J dropped 1 base, with 13 bases sitting between them. Germline assignment: CDR1 SGHDT and CDR2 YYEEEE. This CDR3 has 15 amino acids. This CDR3 reads CASSSPPDTQETQYF. In DNA form, the CDR3 reads TGTGCCAGCAGCTCTCCCCCGGACACCCAAGAGACCCAGTACTTC.

The V and J genes are TRBV7-2 and TRBJ2-5; D is possibly TRBD2 (5 bases). The V end lost 0 bases, the J end lost 5 bases, and 16 bases lay between the germline ends. The CDR3 has 16 amino acids. Germline-derived CDR1 and CDR2 are SGHTA and FQGNSA. CDR3 nucleotide sequence: TGTGCCAGCAGCTTAGCCCTAGGCCCCGGGGAGGAGACCCAGTACTTC. Translating gives CASSLALGPGEETQYF.

This clone was seen a handful of times. CDR3 nucleotides: TGTGCCAGCAGCTCGGGACTAGCGGGCTACGAGCAGTACGTC. Protein: CASSSGLAGYEQYV. The V gene is TRBV5-4, the J gene TRBJ2-7; TRBD2 aligns across 12 bases. V shed 3 bases and J 3 bases; nucleotides not matched to a gene: 1. Germline V lookup: CDR1 SGHNT, CDR2 YYREEE (reference sequence). The CDR3 consists of 14 residues.

The rearrangement uses TRBV6-2 or TRBV6-3 and TRBJ2-1; D is unresolved. Germline CDR1 and CDR2: MNHEY and SVGEGT. The CDR3 totals 13 residues. Trimming removed 0 bases from V and 12 bases from J, with 12 bases in between. The DNA for the CDR3 is TGTGCCAGCAGTTACTCGACCCCGATGCGGCAGTTCTTC. Protein: CASSYSTPMRQFF.

The table lists this clone with a count of one. The J gene is TRBJ2-1, the V gene TRBV11-2; no firm D call. This CDR3 has 16 amino acids. Germline CDR1 is SGHAT and CDR2 is FQNNGV. V was cut by 1 base and J by 1 base, with 11 bases left in between. CDR3 loop: CASSLGSIPSYNEQFF. The CDR3 DNA reads TGTGCCAGCAGCTTAGGGTCCATCCCGTCCTACAATGAGCAGTTCTTC.

The chain combines TRBV28 with TRBJ1-4; D unclear. The ends were cut back, 5 bases at V and 10 bases at J, with 17 bases in the middle. The CDR3 runs to 14 residues. Germline V gene lookup returns CDR1 MDHEN and CDR2 SYDVKM. The CDR3 coding sequence is TGTGCCAGCAGTCTCTGGCAGTTAGATTTAAAACTGTTTTTT. Translation gives CASSLWQLDLKLFF.